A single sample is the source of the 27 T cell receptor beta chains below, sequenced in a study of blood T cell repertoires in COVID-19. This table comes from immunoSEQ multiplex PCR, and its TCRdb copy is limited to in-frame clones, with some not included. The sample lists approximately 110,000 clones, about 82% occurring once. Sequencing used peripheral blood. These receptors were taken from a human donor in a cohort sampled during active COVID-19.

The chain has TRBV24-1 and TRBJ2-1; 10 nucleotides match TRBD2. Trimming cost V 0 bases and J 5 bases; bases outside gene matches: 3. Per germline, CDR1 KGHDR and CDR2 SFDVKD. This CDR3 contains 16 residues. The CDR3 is CATSDLWTSGHNEQFF. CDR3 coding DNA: TGTGCCACCAGTGATTTGTGGACTAGCGGTCACAATGAGCAGTTCTTC.

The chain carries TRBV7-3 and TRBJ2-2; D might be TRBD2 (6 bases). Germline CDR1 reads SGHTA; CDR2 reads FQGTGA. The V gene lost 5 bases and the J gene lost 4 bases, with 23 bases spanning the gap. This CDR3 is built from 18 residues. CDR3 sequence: CASSVRPRESWGTGELFF. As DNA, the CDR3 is TGTGCCAGCAGCGTCCGCCCTCGGGAGTCCTGGGGCACCGGGGAGCTGTTTTTT.

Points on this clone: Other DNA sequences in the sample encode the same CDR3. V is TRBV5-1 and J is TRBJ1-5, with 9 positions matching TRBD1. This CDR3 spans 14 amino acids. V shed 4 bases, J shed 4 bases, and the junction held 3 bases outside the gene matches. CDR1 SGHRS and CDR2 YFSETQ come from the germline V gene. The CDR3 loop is CASSLTGGNQPQHF. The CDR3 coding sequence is TGCGCCAGCAGCCTGACAGGGGGGAATCAGCCCCAGCATTTT.

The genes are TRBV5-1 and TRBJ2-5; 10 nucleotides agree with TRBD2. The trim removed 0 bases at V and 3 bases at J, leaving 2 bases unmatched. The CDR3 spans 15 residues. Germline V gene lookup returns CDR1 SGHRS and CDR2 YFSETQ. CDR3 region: CASSLVLAGEETQYF. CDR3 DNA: TGCGCCAGCAGCTTGGTGCTAGCGGGAGAAGAGACCCAGTACTTC. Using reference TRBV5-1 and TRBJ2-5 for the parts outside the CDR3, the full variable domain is KAGVTQTPRYLIKTRGQQVTLSCSPISGHRSVSWYQQTPGQGLQFLFEYFSETQRNKGNFPGRFSGRQFSNSRSEMNVSTLELGDSALYLCASSLVLAGEETQYFGPGTRLLVL.

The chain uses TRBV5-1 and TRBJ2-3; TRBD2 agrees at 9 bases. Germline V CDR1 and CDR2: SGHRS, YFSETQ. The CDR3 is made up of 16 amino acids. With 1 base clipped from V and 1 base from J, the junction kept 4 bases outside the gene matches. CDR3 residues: CASSLWASGGTDTQYF. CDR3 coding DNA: TGCGCCAGCAGCTTGTGGGCTAGCGGGGGCACAGATACGCAGTATTTT.

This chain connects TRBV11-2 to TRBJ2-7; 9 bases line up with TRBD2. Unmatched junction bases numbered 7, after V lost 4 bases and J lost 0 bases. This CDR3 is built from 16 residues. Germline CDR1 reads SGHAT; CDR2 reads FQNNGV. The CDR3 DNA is TGTGCCAGCAGCTCCCAGACTAGCGGACGCTCCTACGAGCAGTACTTC. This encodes CASSSQTSGRSYEQYF.

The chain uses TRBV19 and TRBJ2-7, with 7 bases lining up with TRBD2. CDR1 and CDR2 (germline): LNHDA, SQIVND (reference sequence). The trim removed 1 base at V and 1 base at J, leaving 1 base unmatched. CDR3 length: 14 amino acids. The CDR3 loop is CASSIAGGSYEQYF. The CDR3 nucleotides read TGTGCCAGTAGTATAGCGGGAGGATCCTACGAGCAGTACTTC.

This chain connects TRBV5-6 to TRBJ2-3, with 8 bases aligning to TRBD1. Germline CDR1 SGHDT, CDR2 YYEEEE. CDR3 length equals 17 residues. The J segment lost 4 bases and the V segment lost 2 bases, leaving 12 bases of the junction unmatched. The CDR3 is CASSFGARGRYSDTQYF. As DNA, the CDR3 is TGTGCCAGCAGCTTTGGGGCCAGGGGGCGGTATTCAGATACGCAGTATTTT.

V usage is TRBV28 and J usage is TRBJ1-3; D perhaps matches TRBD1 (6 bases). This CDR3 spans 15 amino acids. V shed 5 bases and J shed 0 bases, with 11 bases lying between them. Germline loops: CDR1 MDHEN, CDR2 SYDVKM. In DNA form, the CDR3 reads TGTGCCAGCAGTCTCGGACAGTACTCTGGAAACACCATATATTTT. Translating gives CASSLGQYSGNTIYF.

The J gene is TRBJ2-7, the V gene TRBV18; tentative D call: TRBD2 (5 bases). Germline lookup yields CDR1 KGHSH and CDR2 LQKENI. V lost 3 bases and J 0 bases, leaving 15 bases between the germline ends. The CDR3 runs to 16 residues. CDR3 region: CASSPYSSDYSYEQYF. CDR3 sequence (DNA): TGTGCCAGCTCACCGTATAGTAGCGACTACTCCTACGAGCAGTACTTC.

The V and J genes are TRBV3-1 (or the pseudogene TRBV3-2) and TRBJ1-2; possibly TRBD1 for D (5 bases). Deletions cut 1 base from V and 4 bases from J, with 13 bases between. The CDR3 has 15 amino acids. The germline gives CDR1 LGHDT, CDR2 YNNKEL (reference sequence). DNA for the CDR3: TGTGCCAGCAGCCAAGCTGGCCAGGGTCTCTATGGCTACACCTTC. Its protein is CASSQAGQGLYGYTF.

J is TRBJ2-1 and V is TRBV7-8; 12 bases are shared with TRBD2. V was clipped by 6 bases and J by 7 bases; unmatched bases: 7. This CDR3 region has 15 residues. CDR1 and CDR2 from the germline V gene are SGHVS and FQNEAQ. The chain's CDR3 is CASRRLAGVLNEQFF. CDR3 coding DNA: TGTGCCAGCAGAAGACTAGCGGGAGTATTAAATGAGCAGTTCTTC.

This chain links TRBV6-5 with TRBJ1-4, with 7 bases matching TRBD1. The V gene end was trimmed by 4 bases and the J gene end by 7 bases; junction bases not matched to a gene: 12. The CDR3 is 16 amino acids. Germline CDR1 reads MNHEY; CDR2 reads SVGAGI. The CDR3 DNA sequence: TGTGCCAGCAGTTCTTCAGGGGACAGATTAACTGAAAAACTGTTTTTT. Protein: CASSSSGDRLTEKLFF.

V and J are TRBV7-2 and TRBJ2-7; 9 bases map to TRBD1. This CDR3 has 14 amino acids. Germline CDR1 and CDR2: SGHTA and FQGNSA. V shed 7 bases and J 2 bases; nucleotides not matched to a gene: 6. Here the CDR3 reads CASTRQGGTYEQYF. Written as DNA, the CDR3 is TGTGCCAGCACACGACAGGGGGGCACCTACGAGCAGTACTTC.

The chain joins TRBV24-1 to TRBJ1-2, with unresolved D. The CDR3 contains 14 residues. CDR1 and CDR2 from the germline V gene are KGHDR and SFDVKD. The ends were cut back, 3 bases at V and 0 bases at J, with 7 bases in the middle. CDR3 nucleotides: TGTGCCACCAGTGATAACGGAGCTAACTATGGCTACACCTTC. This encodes CATSDNGANYGYTF.

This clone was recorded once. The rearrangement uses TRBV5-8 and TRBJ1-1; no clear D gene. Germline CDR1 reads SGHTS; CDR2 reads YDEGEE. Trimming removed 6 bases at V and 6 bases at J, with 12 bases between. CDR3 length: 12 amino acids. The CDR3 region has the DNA TGTGCCAGCACCTTTGGTCGAGCTGAAGCTTTCTTT. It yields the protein CASTFGRAEAFF.

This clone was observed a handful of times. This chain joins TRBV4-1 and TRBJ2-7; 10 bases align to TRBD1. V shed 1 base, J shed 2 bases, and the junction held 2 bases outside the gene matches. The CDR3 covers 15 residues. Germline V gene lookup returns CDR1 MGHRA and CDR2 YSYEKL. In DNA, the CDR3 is TGCGCCAGCAGCCAAGGGACAGGGGGGACCTACGAGCAGTACTTC. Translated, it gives CASSQGTGGTYEQYF.

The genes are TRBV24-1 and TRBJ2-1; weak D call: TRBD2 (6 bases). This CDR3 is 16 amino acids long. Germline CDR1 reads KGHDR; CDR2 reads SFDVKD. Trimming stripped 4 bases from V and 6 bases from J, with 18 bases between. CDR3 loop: CATSDALAETSNEQFF. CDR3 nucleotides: TGTGCCACCAGTGACGCTTTAGCGGAGACCTCCAATGAGCAGTTCTTC.

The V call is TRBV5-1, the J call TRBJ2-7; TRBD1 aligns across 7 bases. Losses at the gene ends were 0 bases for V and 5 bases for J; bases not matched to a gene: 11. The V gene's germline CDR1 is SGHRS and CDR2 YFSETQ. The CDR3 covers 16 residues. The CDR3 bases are TGCGCCAGCAGCTTGGGGGACAGAACTTTGCGGAACGAGCAGTACTTC. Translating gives CASSLGDRTLRNEQYF.

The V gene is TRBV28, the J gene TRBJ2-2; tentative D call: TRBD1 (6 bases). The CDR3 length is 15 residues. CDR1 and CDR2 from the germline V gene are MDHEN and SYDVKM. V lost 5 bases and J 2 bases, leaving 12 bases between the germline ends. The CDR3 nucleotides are TGTGCCAGCAGTACACAGGGATTCAACACCGGGGAGCTGTTTTTT. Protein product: CASSTQGFNTGELFF.

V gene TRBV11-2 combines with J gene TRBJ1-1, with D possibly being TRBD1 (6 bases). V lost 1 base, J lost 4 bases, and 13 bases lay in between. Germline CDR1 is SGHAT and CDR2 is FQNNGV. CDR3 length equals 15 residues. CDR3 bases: TGTGCCAGCAGCTTAGTGGTGGGGGCGCTCACTGAAGCTTTCTTT. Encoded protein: CASSLVVGALTEAFF.

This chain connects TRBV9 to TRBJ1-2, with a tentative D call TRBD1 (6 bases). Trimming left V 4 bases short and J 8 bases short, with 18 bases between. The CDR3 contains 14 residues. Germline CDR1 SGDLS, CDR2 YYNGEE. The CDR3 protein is CASSPTGTSSGYTF. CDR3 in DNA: TGTGCCAGCAGCCCGACCGGGACATCCTCCGGCTACACCTTC.

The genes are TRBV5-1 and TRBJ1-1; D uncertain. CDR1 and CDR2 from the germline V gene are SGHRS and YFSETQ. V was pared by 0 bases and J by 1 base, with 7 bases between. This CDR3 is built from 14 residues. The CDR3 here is CASSLVSWNTEAFF. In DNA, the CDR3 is TGCGCCAGCAGCTTGGTCAGTTGGAACACTGAAGCTTTCTTT. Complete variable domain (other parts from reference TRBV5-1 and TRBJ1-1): KAGVTQTPRYLIKTRGQQVTLSCSPISGHRSVSWYQQTPGQGLQFLFEYFSETQRNKGNFPGRFSGRQFSNSRSEMNVSTLELGDSALYLCASSLVSWNTEAFFGQGTRLTVV.

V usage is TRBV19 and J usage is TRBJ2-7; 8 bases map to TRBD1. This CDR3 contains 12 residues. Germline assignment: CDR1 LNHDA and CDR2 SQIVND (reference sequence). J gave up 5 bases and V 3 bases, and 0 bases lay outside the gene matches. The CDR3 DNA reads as TGTGCCAGTAGTATGGACAGGGACGAGCAGTACTTC. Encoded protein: CASSMDRDEQYF.

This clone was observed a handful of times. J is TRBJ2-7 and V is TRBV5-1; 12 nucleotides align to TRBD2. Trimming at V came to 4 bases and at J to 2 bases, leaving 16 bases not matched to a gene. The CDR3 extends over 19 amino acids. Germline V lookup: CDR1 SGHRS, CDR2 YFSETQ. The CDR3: CASSPSPTSGSGPAYEQYF. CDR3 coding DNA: TGCGCCAGCAGCCCTAGCCCGACTAGCGGGAGTGGACCAGCCTACGAGCAGTACTTC.

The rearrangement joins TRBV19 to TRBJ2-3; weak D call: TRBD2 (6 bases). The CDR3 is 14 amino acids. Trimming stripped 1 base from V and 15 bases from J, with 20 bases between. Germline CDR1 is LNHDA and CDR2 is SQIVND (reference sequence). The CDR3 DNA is TGTGCCAGTAGTATAGGTTCGGGGGAGGAGGTAAAATATTTT. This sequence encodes CASSIGSGEEVKYF.

For the CDR3, the DNA is TGTGCCAGCAGCCAAGGGGGGGTGCCGGACGAGCAGTACTTC. Residues: CASSQGGVPDEQYF. The rearrangement links TRBV3-1 (or the pseudogene TRBV3-2) to TRBJ2-7; the D gene is possibly TRBD2 (6 bases). Between the trimmed V and J ends, which lost 1 base and 5 bases, there was a span of 12 bases. The CDR3 length is 14 residues. Germline V lookup: CDR1 LGHDT, CDR2 YNNKEL (reference sequence).